Listed here are 26 T cell receptor beta chains from one sample, sequenced in a study of PD-L1 blockade in urothelial cancer. TCRdb keeps only in-frame clones here, not all; method: immunoSEQ multiplex PCR. The sample includes about 51,000 clones, around 87% of them seen just once. The specimen was PBMCs, collected around atezolizumab (anti-PD-L1) treatment. Receptors originate from a man aged 55 to 70 with urothelial cancer.

The chain couples TRBV6-4 to TRBJ2-1, with TRBD1 matching 7 bases. Germline values: CDR1 MRHNA, CDR2 SNTAGT. The CDR3 is made up of 17 amino acids. V shed 5 bases, J shed 4 bases, and the junction held 14 bases outside the gene matches. The CDR3 DNA sequence: TGTGCCAGCAGTTTGGGGGTTAGGGACAGAGATTACAATGAGCAGTTCTTC. This gives the protein CASSLGVRDRDYNEQFF.

This rearrangement joins TRBV7-9 to TRBJ1-4; 7 bases map to TRBD1. The junction had 12 bases not matched to a gene; V was cut back by 6 bases and J by 8 bases. The CDR3 consists of 15 residues. The germline V gene has CDR1 SEHNR and CDR2 FQNEAQ (reference sequence). This chain's CDR3 is CASSTTNRGGEKLFF. The CDR3 DNA reads TGTGCCAGCAGTACCACGAACAGGGGTGGAGAAAAACTGTTTTTT.

This clone was counted a few times. The rearrangement uses TRBV6-5 and TRBJ2-7, with D perhaps TRBD1 (6 bases). V was cut by 5 bases and J by 7 bases, with 12 bases left in between. This CDR3 contains 12 residues. Germline lookup yields CDR1 MNHEY and CDR2 SVGAGI. CDR3 amino acids: CASSRSRGEQYF. For the CDR3, the DNA is TGTGCCAGCAGTCGATCTAGGGGGGAGCAGTACTTC.

As to this clone: The junction departs from germline at one end; a sequencing error may be responsible. The chain is built from TRBV7-7 and TRBJ2-5; unclear D gene. The CDR3 runs 16 residues. The V gene's germline CDR1 is SSHAT and CDR2 FNYEAQ (reference sequence). The CDR3 reads CASSLGRVSYHETQYF. Here the CDR3 DNA reads TGTGCTAGCAGCTTAGGTCGGGTCTCCTACCACGAGACCCAGTACTTC.

Only one count was recorded for this clone. J is TRBJ2-6 and V is TRBV9; no clear D gene. The ends were cut back, 0 bases at V and 2 bases at J, with 15 bases in the middle. CDR1 is SGDLS, CDR2 YYNGEE, per germline. The CDR3 sequence is 18 residues long. The CDR3 DNA reads TGTGCCAGCAGCGTAGAGGCCTGGGTGGGCACTGGGGCCAACGTCCTGACTTTC. Protein product: CASSVEAWVGTGANVLTF.

The chain employs TRBV27 and TRBJ2-3; D ambiguous. Germline values: CDR1 MNHEY, CDR2 SMNVEV (reference sequence). The CDR3 has 12 amino acids. V lost 2 bases and J 6 bases, leaving 6 bases between the germline ends. The DNA for the CDR3 is TGTGCCAGCAGTTTACGGTTGGATACGCAGTATTTT. This translates into CASSLRLDTQYF.

This chain joins TRBV30 and TRBJ1-5; perhaps TRBD1 as D (5 bases). The V gene's germline CDR1 is GTSNPN and CDR2 SVGIG (reference sequence). CDR3 length: 15 amino acids. The V end lost 0 bases, the J end lost 11 bases, and 20 bases lay between the germline ends. CDR3: CAWSVGGTAFGSQHF. For the CDR3, the DNA is TGTGCCTGGAGTGTAGGCGGGACCGCGTTTGGTTCCCAGCATTTT. The whole variable domain, filled in from reference TRBV30 and TRBJ1-5, reads SQTIHQWPATLVQPVGSPLSLECTVEGTSNPNLYWYRQAAGRGLQLLFYSVGIGQISSEVPQNLSASRPQDRQFILSSKKLLLSDSGFYLCAWSVGGTAFGSQHFGDGTRLSIL.

In this sample, this clone turned up a few times. The chain has TRBV19 and TRBJ1-5; TRBD1 aligns across 8 bases. The CDR3 has 13 amino acids. Germline CDR1 LNHDA, CDR2 SQIVND (reference sequence). The J segment lost 6 bases and the V segment lost 9 bases, leaving 7 bases of the junction unmatched. The CDR3 bases are TGTGCCAGCCGGACAGGGACCTTTCAGCCCCAGCATTTT. It codes for CASRTGTFQPQHF.

The V gene is TRBV6-5, the J gene TRBJ1-1; D uncertain. Deletions cut 3 bases from V and 0 bases from J, with 14 bases between. The CDR3 is 16 residues long. Germline V gives CDR1 MNHEY, CDR2 SVGAGI. Written as DNA, the CDR3 is TGTGCCAGCAGTTATGGGCGGGCAAGGATGAACACTGAAGCTTTCTTT. Its protein product is CASSYGRARMNTEAFF.

J is TRBJ2-3 and V is TRBV28; 12 bases fit TRBD1. Germline V gives CDR1 MDHEN, CDR2 SYDVKM. With 5 bases clipped from V and 5 bases from J, the junction kept 8 bases outside the gene matches. The CDR3 covers 16 residues. The CDR3 region is CASSLNRDRGLDTQYF. The CDR3 nucleotides read TGTGCCAGCAGTCTCAACCGGGACAGGGGGCTAGATACGCAGTATTTT.

This rearrangement joins TRBV7-8 to TRBJ2-2; possible D gene TRBD1, 6 bases. The V end lost 5 bases, the J end lost 2 bases, and 15 bases lay between the germline ends. Germline V gene data show CDR1 as SGHVS and CDR2 as FQNEAQ. The CDR3 is 16 amino acids. The CDR3 sequence: CASSALLGQNTGELFF. As DNA, the CDR3 is TGTGCCAGCAGCGCGCTCTTGGGACAAAACACCGGGGAGCTGTTTTTT.

The rearrangement links TRBV6-5 to TRBJ2-4, with D tentatively TRBD2 (5 bases). V lost 5 bases and J lost 8, with 16 bases in between. Germline CDR1 is MNHEY and CDR2 is SVGAGI. This CDR3 has 14 residues. For the CDR3, the DNA is TGTGCCAGCAGTACCTACCTCGGGGTGGACATTCAGTACTTC. The encoded protein is CASSTYLGVDIQYF.

The chain joins TRBV29-1 to TRBJ2-1, with 8 bases aligning to TRBD1. Germline V lookup: CDR1 SQVTM, CDR2 ANQGSEA. The CDR3 runs to 14 residues. Trimming cost V 7 bases and J 0 bases; bases outside gene matches: 5. The CDR3 reads CSADGTGSYNEQFF. As DNA, the CDR3 is TGCAGCGCGGACGGGACAGGCTCCTACAATGAGCAGTTCTTC.

The genes are TRBV18 and TRBJ2-7; D remains unclear. Germline loops: CDR1 KGHSH, CDR2 LQKENI. V was trimmed by 6 bases and J by 0 bases, leaving 9 bases between them. The CDR3 totals 13 residues. The DNA for the CDR3 is TGTGCCAGCTCGCCTAAGAGCTCCTACGAGCAGTACTTC. Translated, it gives CASSPKSSYEQYF.

In this sample, this clone turned up once. This chain uses TRBV30 with TRBJ1-2; TRBD1 matches 7 bases. The CDR3 sequence is 15 residues long. The germline V gene has CDR1 GTSNPN and CDR2 SVGIG (reference sequence). The V gene end was trimmed by 5 bases and the J gene end by 8 bases; junction bases not matched to a gene: 17. CDR3 residues: CAWEEPGQPWEGYTF. The CDR3 bases are TGTGCCTGGGAGGAACCGGGACAGCCCTGGGAGGGCTACACCTTC.

In DNA form, the CDR3 reads TGTGCCAGCAGCCCTAACAGGGGATCCTACGAGCAGTACTTC. It encodes CASSPNRGSYEQYF. The genes are TRBV7-6 and TRBJ2-7; 7 bases line up with TRBD1. The CDR3 is made up of 14 amino acids. CDR1 and CDR2 (germline): SGHVS, FNYEAQ. The V segment lost 5 bases and the J segment 1 base; nucleotides outside the gene matches: 5.

V is TRBV7-2 and J is TRBJ2-1, with 8 bases aligning to TRBD2. Germline lookup yields CDR1 SGHTA and CDR2 FQGNSA. With V trimmed by 4 bases and J by 2 bases, 10 bases remained unmatched. The CDR3 covers 17 residues. The DNA for the CDR3 is TGTGCCAGCAGCTCCCCCTCTAGCGGGTCCCCCTACAATGAGCAGTTCTTC. Protein sequence: CASSSPSSGSPYNEQFF.

The CDR3 sequence: CASRAGSWDTQYF. The CDR3 region has the DNA TGCGCCAGCAGAGCGGGAAGCTGGGATACGCAGTATTTT. This rearrangement joins TRBV4-3 to TRBJ2-3; the match to TRBD2 covers 7 bases. Germline V gene sequence: CDR1 LGHNA, CDR2 YSLEER. V was pared by 6 bases and J by 6 bases, with 6 bases of the junction left unmatched. CDR3 length: 13 amino acids.

The gene calls are TRBV5-4 and TRBJ1-2; D perhaps matches TRBD1 (5 bases). The CDR3 runs 15 residues. Germline CDR1 is SGHNT and CDR2 is YYREEE (reference sequence). V dropped 0 bases and J dropped 5 bases, with 14 bases sitting between them. CDR3 nucleotide sequence: TGTGCCAGCAGCTTGGCGTGGGGCAGTCGTTATGGCTACACCTTC. It specifies CASSLAWGSRYGYTF.

The chain is built from TRBV30 and TRBJ2-5; tentative D call: TRBD2 (5 bases). The V end was cut by 0 bases, the J end by 5 bases, with 13 bases between. Per the germline V gene, CDR1 is GTSNPN and CDR2 is SVGIG (reference sequence). The CDR3 runs to 14 residues. The CDR3, as DNA: TGTGCCTGGAGTGTACTAGGTAGTAGGGAGACCCAGTACTTC. Its translation: CAWSVLGSRETQYF.

This rearrangement joins TRBV10-1 to TRBJ2-2; 9 bases match TRBD1. Germline-derived CDR1 and CDR2 are WNHNN and SYGVQD (reference sequence). CDR3 length equals 14 residues. V dropped 8 bases and J dropped 1; count of bases not matched to a gene: 2. This CDR3 reads CASLDRGNTGELFF. The DNA for the CDR3 is TGCGCCAGCCTGGACAGGGGGAACACCGGGGAGCTGTTTTTT.

The chain combines TRBV14 with TRBJ2-7; D is uncertain. This CDR3 region has 15 residues. Germline loops: CDR1 SGHDN, CDR2 FVKESK. Trimming shortened V by 1 base and J by 0 bases, and 10 bases separated the two germline ends. CDR3 amino acids: CASSQGALSSYEQYF. CDR3 bases: TGTGCCAGCAGCCAAGGGGCCCTCAGCTCCTACGAGCAGTACTTC. Variable domain in full (rest from reference TRBV14 and TRBJ2-7): EAGVTQFPSHSVIEKGQTVTLRCDPISGHDNLYWYRRVMGKEIKFLLHFVKESKQDESGMPNNRFLAERTGGTYSTLKVQPAELEDSGVYFCASSQGALSSYEQYFGPGTRLTVT.

This CDR3 reads CASSPDRGNGYTF. The DNA of the CDR3 is TGCGCCAGCAGTCCGGACAGGGGGAATGGCTACACCTTC. This sequence joins TRBV5-1 and TRBJ1-2; 10 positions match TRBD1. V lost 5 bases to trimming and J lost 6 bases; unmatched junction nucleotides: 4. The CDR3 covers 13 residues. Germline values: CDR1 SGHRS, CDR2 YFSETQ.

This chain links TRBV29-1 with TRBJ1-2, with D tentatively TRBD1 (6 bases). Germline CDR1 and CDR2: SQVTM and ANQGSEA. The CDR3 has 13 amino acids. V was pared by 6 bases and J by 3 bases, with 14 bases between. The DNA of the CDR3 is TGCAGCGTCAAGGGGGGGGAGGACTATGGCTACACCTTC. Protein sequence: CSVKGGEDYGYTF.

The chain employs TRBV5-1 and TRBJ2-3; D is undetermined. The CDR3 is 15 amino acids. The V and J ends lost 1 base and 6 bases respectively, with 15 bases between them. Germline V CDR1 and CDR2: SGHRS, YFSETQ. This chain's CDR3 is CASSLPLRERDTQYF. CDR3 nucleotides: TGCGCCAGCAGCTTGCCACTTCGAGAGCGCGATACGCAGTATTTT.

This clone has just one count. The rearrangement uses TRBV7-2 and TRBJ1-5, with 8 bases aligning to TRBD1. Trimming cost V 0 bases and J 10 bases; bases outside gene matches: 8. The CDR3 sequence is 15 residues long. Per germline, CDR1 SGHTA and CDR2 FQGNSA. The CDR3 sequence: CASSLASGGHEPQHF. Here the CDR3 DNA reads TGTGCCAGCAGCTTAGCGTCAGGGGGCCATGAACCCCAGCATTTT.